This TCR beta chain was sequenced in a study of T-cell memory formation after mild COVID-19. Study context: Largely, TCR clusters stayed within a single donor. Study outcomes and limitations: Clones that contracted from day 15 to 85 had balanced CD4/CD8; later expanders were CD4+ biased. Contracting clones localized mainly to CM and EM when CD4+ and mainly to EMRA when CD8+. Proof of SARS-CoV-2 specificity was absent for the second-wave clones that crested on day 37.

V dropped 2 bases and J dropped 10; count of bases not matched to a gene: 8. Germline V gives CDR1 SGHDT, CDR2 YYEEEE. This CDR3 spans 14 amino acids. TCRdb used MiXCR to reprocess the 5' RACE reads, holding one entry per CDR3 protein. The sample contains hundreds of thousands of distinct CDR3 sequences, about 16% of which appear only once. There are a few counts of this clonotype. Its antigen remains unidentified. Sequencing was carried out using PBMCs or a T cell subset sorted from them (not recorded which). This TCR came from a man aged 18 to 30 who had mild COVID-19 (a few samples of this study predate the infection). Cell type and time point are not known. The chain carries TRBV5-6 and TRBJ2-1, with 8 bases identical to TRBD2. CDR3 sequence: CASSFISGALEQFF. The CDR3 region has the DNA TGTGCCAGCAGCTTTATTAGCGGGGCCCTCGAGCAGTTCTTC.